The 5 T cell receptor beta chains below all came from one sample that was sequenced in a study of blood T cell repertoires in COVID-19. Libraries were prepared by immunoSEQ multiplex PCR; TCRdb keeps only in-frame clonotypes and omits some of them. The profile covers over 200,000 clones, with 80% to 95% appearing a single time and 0.82% taken by the ten largest. Material for sequencing was peripheral blood. These receptors originate from a man aged 55 to 69 with COVID-19, enrolled during active disease.

DNA for the CDR3: TGTGCCAGCAGCTTCCGGGACAGTTATAACTATGGCTACACCTTC. Protein product: CASSFRDSYNYGYTF. The chain combines TRBV7-9 with TRBJ1-2, with 7 positions matching TRBD1. CDR3 size: 15 residues. From germline, CDR1 is SEHNR and CDR2 FQNEAQ (reference sequence). Trimming took 3 bases from V and 1 from J; bases not matched to a gene: 5.

The chain is built from TRBV5-6 and TRBJ2-7, with 12 bases aligning to TRBD2. V was pared by 2 bases and J by 6 bases, with 12 bases of the junction left unmatched. The CDR3 runs to 17 residues. Germline V gene data show CDR1 as SGHDT and CDR2 as YYEEEE. CDR3 amino acids: CASSFGILAGGLGEQYF. Here the CDR3 DNA reads TGTGCCAGCAGCTTTGGTATCCTAGCGGGGGGGCTAGGCGAGCAGTACTTC. Complete variable domain (other parts from reference TRBV5-6 and TRBJ2-7): DAGVTQSPTHLIKTRGQQVTLRCSPKSGHDTVSWYQQALGQGPQFIFQYYEEEERQRGNFPDRFSGHQFPNYSSELNVNALLLGDSALYLCASSFGILAGGLGEQYFGPGTRLTVT.

CDR3 coding DNA: TGTGCCAGCAGTTATGGAGCTGCAACTAATGAAAAACTGTTTTTT. Translation: CASSYGAATNEKLFF. The chain uses TRBV6-2 or TRBV6-3 and TRBJ1-4; D gene unclear. Germline CDR1 reads MNHEY; CDR2 reads SVGEGT. Trimming took off 3 bases at V and 0 bases at J, with 8 bases between the two ends. The CDR3 has 15 amino acids.

The rearrangement joins TRBV29-1 to TRBJ2-7, with 9 bases identical to TRBD1. The V gene end was trimmed by 4 bases and the J gene end by 3 bases; junction bases not matched to a gene: 4. Germline V gene lookup returns CDR1 SQVTM and CDR2 ANQGSEA. The CDR3 length is 13 residues. CDR3 DNA sequence: TGCAGCGTTGTAACGGACAGGGGCTACGAGCAGTACTTC. As protein: CSVVTDRGYEQYF.

V gene TRBV7-9 combines with J gene TRBJ2-1; 9 bases fit TRBD1. In germline, CDR1 is SEHNR, CDR2 FQNEAQ (reference sequence). The CDR3 length is 17 residues. The junction had 12 bases not matched to a gene; V was cut back by 5 bases and J by 4 bases. CDR3 loop: CASSTGDRALPYNEQFF. The CDR3 nucleotides read TGTGCCAGCAGCACGGGGGACAGGGCTCTTCCTTACAATGAGCAGTTCTTC.